Shown below are 29 T cell receptor beta chains from a single sample sequenced in a study of Tregs in tolerant kidney transplant recipients. Generated by immunoSEQ multiplex PCR, the TCRdb table keeps only in-frame clones and is missing some. Counted here are 75,000 to 100,000 clones, roughly 92% occurring once; the ten biggest clones make up roughly 5%. Source material: CD8+ T cells from blood. The receptors come from a human donor in good health.

This clone was seen only once. The CDR3 sequence: CASTKPRKKYSNQPQHF. CDR3 nucleotides: TGTGCCAGCACCAAGCCGCGGAAAAAGTATAGCAATCAGCCCCAGCATTTT. V is TRBV25-1 and J is TRBJ1-5, with no clear D. V was trimmed by 7 bases and J by 0 bases, leaving 19 bases between them. The CDR3 extends over 17 amino acids. CDR1 is MGHDK, CDR2 SYGVNS, per germline.

V is TRBV25-1 and J is TRBJ2-7, with 12 bases matching TRBD2. CDR3 length equals 15 residues. The V gene end was trimmed by 4 bases and the J gene end by 6 bases; junction bases not matched to a gene: 7. CDR1 is MGHDK, CDR2 SYGVNS, per germline. The CDR3 region has the DNA TGTGCCAGCAGTGCCTCTAGCGGGAGGGCGTTCGAGCAGTACTTC. Translating it yields CASSASSGRAFEQYF.

V usage is TRBV13 and J usage is TRBJ2-3; D unresolved. CDR1 and CDR2 (germline): PRHDT, FYEKMQ (reference sequence). The V end lost 6 bases, the J end lost 4 bases, and 8 bases lay between the germline ends. CDR3 length: 12 amino acids. The DNA for the CDR3 is TGTGCCAGCAGTCACAACGCAGATACGCAGTATTTT. Encoded protein: CASSHNADTQYF.

The chain employs TRBV27 and TRBJ1-1, with no clear D. CDR3 length equals 14 residues. Per germline, CDR1 MNHEY and CDR2 SMNVEV (reference sequence). V was cut by 1 base and J by 0 bases, with 6 bases left in between. CDR3 loop: CASSLYGVNTEAFF. The CDR3 DNA follows: TGTGCCAGCAGTTTATATGGGGTGAACACTGAAGCTTTCTTT.

The chain uses TRBV5-8 and TRBJ1-3, with D possibly TRBD1 on 6 matching bases. The CDR3 totals 16 residues. The V and J ends lost 5 bases and 3 bases respectively, with 18 bases between them. Germline V gene lookup returns CDR1 SGHTS and CDR2 YDEGEE. The chain's CDR3 is CASSLNRAGDGNTIYF. CDR3 nucleotide sequence: TGTGCCAGCAGTCTAAACAGGGCTGGGGATGGAAACACCATATATTTT.

The gene calls are TRBV2 and TRBJ2-1, with 9 positions matching TRBD1. The J segment lost 7 bases and the V segment lost 7 bases, leaving 5 bases of the junction unmatched. Germline CDR1 reads SNHLY; CDR2 reads FYNNEI. The CDR3 has 13 amino acids. CDR3 amino acids: CASNRQGENEQFF. The CDR3 DNA reads as TGTGCCAGCAACCGACAGGGGGAGAATGAGCAGTTCTTC.

Only one count was recorded for this clone. The rearrangement links TRBV4-1 to TRBJ1-1, with D hard to call. Germline V gene sequence: CDR1 MGHRA, CDR2 YSYEKL. This CDR3 comprises 13 residues. The V gene lost 3 bases and the J gene lost 5 bases, with 10 bases spanning the gap. The CDR3 is CASSQPGRTEAFF. CDR3 nucleotides: TGCGCCAGCAGCCAGCCCGGGCGGACTGAAGCTTTCTTT.

V usage is TRBV7-9 and J usage is TRBJ2-1, with TRBD2 identical over 9 bases. The CDR3 is 15 amino acids. Trimming removed 2 bases from V and 7 bases from J; junction bases left unmatched: 6. Germline V lookup: CDR1 SEHNR, CDR2 FQNEAQ (reference sequence). This CDR3 is CASSLKASGVNEQFF. The CDR3 region has the DNA TGTGCCAGCAGCTTAAAGGCTAGCGGGGTAAATGAGCAGTTCTTC.

The V and J genes are TRBV27 and TRBJ2-7; D not resolved. V lost 8 bases and J 3 bases, leaving 14 bases between the germline ends. Germline loops: CDR1 MNHEY, CDR2 SMNVEV (reference sequence). The CDR3 has 13 residues. Here the CDR3 DNA reads TGTGCCAGCTCGACCACGGGCAGCTACGAGCAGTACTTC. Translated, it gives CASSTTGSYEQYF.

Only one count was recorded for this clone. This sequence joins TRBV10-3 and TRBJ1-2; a weak D match, TRBD1 (5 bases). Germline assignment: CDR1 ENHRY and CDR2 SYGVKD. Trimming took 3 bases from V and 6 from J, leaving 20 bases between them. The CDR3 spans 16 residues. The chain's CDR3 is CAISEVEGPVANGYTF. CDR3 bases: TGTGCCATCAGTGAAGTCGAGGGGCCAGTCGCTAATGGCTACACCTTC.

The genes are TRBV7-9 and TRBJ2-1; the D is unclear. The germline V gene has CDR1 SEHNR and CDR2 FQNEAQ (reference sequence). The CDR3 consists of 16 residues. Trimming cost V 3 bases and J 3 bases, with 15 bases left between them. CDR3 region: CASSLSGSTRYNEQFF. CDR3 DNA sequence: TGTGCCAGCAGCTTGTCAGGCTCGACCCGCTACAATGAGCAGTTCTTC.

V is TRBV7-8 and J is TRBJ1-6; no clear D gene. Germline CDR1 and CDR2: SGHVS and FQNEAQ. Trimming shortened V by 6 bases and J by 7 bases, and 22 bases separated the two germline ends. There are 17 residues in the CDR3. CDR3 coding DNA: TGTGCCAGCAGTTCTCTCCCTATTGGGATCTGGAATTCACCCCTCCACTTT. Translating gives CASSSLPIGIWNSPLHF.

The rearrangement joins TRBV19 to TRBJ1-6, with a possible D match to TRBD1 (5 bases). Trimming took off 5 bases at V and 7 bases at J, with 9 bases between the two ends. Germline assignment: CDR1 LNHDA and CDR2 SQIVND (reference sequence). The CDR3 totals 13 residues. The CDR3 DNA is TGTGCCAGTAGTTGGACAATAAATTCACCCCTCCACTTT. Translation: CASSWTINSPLHF.

The J gene is TRBJ1-5, the V gene TRBV6-1, with 12 bases identical to TRBD1. With V trimmed by 6 bases and J by 7 bases, 4 bases remained unmatched. CDR1 MNHNS and CDR2 SASEGT come from the germline V gene. This CDR3 has 14 residues. The CDR3 loop reads CASSGTGGSQPQHF. Here the CDR3 DNA reads TGTGCCAGCAGCGGGACAGGGGGCAGCCAGCCCCAGCATTTT.

V usage is TRBV11-2 and J usage is TRBJ1-1; D remains unclear. The V gene lost 1 base and the J gene lost 1 base, with 10 bases spanning the gap. CDR1 is SGHAT, CDR2 FQNNGV, per germline. CDR3 length: 15 amino acids. The CDR3 nucleotides are TGTGCCAGCAGCTTAGCAAGTGTTAGGAACACTGAAGCTTTCTTT. Protein sequence: CASSLASVRNTEAFF.

This clone is medium-sized. This chain links TRBV18 with TRBJ2-7, with 11 bases fitting TRBD2. Germline assignment: CDR1 KGHSH and CDR2 LQKENI. J lost 4 bases, V lost 0 bases, and 5 bases had no gene match. This CDR3 is built from 16 residues. The DNA of the CDR3 is TGTGCCAGCTCACCACCCGGGACTAGCGGCTTTTACGAGCAGTACTTC. It encodes CASSPPGTSGFYEQYF.

The chain combines TRBV7-9 with TRBJ1-6, with 8 positions matching TRBD1. V was clipped by 4 bases and J by 5 bases; unmatched bases: 4. The germline gives CDR1 SEHNR, CDR2 FQNEAQ (reference sequence). The CDR3 is made up of 15 amino acids. The CDR3 here is CASSSQQGDNSPLHF. CDR3 DNA: TGTGCCAGCAGCTCCCAACAGGGGGATAATTCACCCCTCCACTTT.

The chain employs TRBV7-9 and TRBJ1-1, with a possible D match to TRBD1 (5 bases). The V gene lost 7 bases and the J gene lost 1 base, with 10 bases spanning the gap. Per the germline V gene, CDR1 is SEHNR and CDR2 is FQNEAQ (reference sequence). The CDR3 loop spans 13 amino acids. The CDR3 region is CASTDSRNTEAFF. CDR3 sequence (DNA): TGTGCCAGCACCGACAGCAGGAACACTGAAGCTTTCTTT.

The genes are TRBV30 and TRBJ1-1; 8 bases fit TRBD1. Germline CDR1 is GTSNPN and CDR2 is SVGIG (reference sequence). V dropped 3 bases and J dropped 11; count of bases not matched to a gene: 5. The CDR3 consists of 11 residues. CDR3 protein: CAWSVQGGAFF. Written as DNA, the CDR3 is TGTGCCTGGAGCGTACAGGGGGGGGCTTTCTTT.

The chain has TRBV9 and TRBJ2-1; tentatively, D is TRBD1 or TRBD2 (5 bases each). The CDR3 covers 15 residues. Germline-derived CDR1 and CDR2 are SGDLS and YYNGEE. Between the trimmed V and J ends, which lost 4 bases and 4 bases, there was a span of 15 bases. DNA for the CDR3: TGTGCCAGCAGCCCCTCCGGGACGGATTACAATGAGCAGTTCTTC. Protein product: CASSPSGTDYNEQFF.

V gene TRBV13 combines with J gene TRBJ1-1; no firm D call. The CDR3 spans 12 residues. CDR1 and CDR2 (germline): PRHDT, FYEKMQ (reference sequence). Trimming stripped 2 bases from V and 8 bases from J, with 9 bases between. CDR3 in amino acids: CASSLSQAEAFF. The CDR3 DNA sequence: TGTGCCAGCAGCTTATCCCAAGCCGAAGCTTTCTTT.

The genes are TRBV19 and TRBJ2-6; either TRBD1 or TRBD2 may supply D (5 bases each). V lost 4 bases and J lost 2, with 18 bases in between. The CDR3 spans 18 residues. CDR1 LNHDA and CDR2 SQIVND come from the germline V gene (reference sequence). The CDR3 sequence: CASSKRGNPVPGANVLTF. The CDR3 DNA sequence: TGTGCCAGTAGTAAGAGGGGCAATCCCGTGCCTGGGGCCAACGTCCTGACTTTC.

V gene TRBV19 combines with J gene TRBJ2-1; D may correspond to TRBD1 or TRBD2 (5 bases each). Trimming took off 4 bases at V and 7 bases at J, with 14 bases between the two ends. Germline assignment: CDR1 LNHDA and CDR2 SQIVND (reference sequence). The CDR3 is 14 amino acids. CDR3 in amino acids: CASSSGGWGNEQFF. The DNA for the CDR3 is TGTGCCAGTAGTAGTGGGGGATGGGGGAATGAGCAGTTCTTC.

The V gene is TRBV2, the J gene TRBJ1-5; D might be TRBD1 (5 bases). The germline V gene has CDR1 SNHLY and CDR2 FYNNEI. The CDR3 extends over 14 amino acids. The V and J ends lost 5 bases and 0 bases respectively, with 8 bases between them. The DNA for the CDR3 is TGTGCCAGCAGTACAGGAAATAGCAATCAGCCCCAGCATTTT. Translation gives CASSTGNSNQPQHF.

This chain joins TRBV2 and TRBJ1-2, with 7 bases aligning to TRBD1. The CDR3 loop spans 11 amino acids. Germline V gene data show CDR1 as SNHLY and CDR2 as FYNNEI. V dropped 3 bases and J dropped 12; count of bases not matched to a gene: 4. CDR3 sequence (DNA): TGTGCCAGCAGTGATGTAGGGGGCCACACCTTC. As protein: CASSDVGGHTF.

The V and J genes are TRBV13 and TRBJ2-7, with 7 nucleotides matching TRBD1. CDR3 size: 12 residues. J lost 6 bases, V lost 3 bases, and 2 bases had no gene match. The V gene's germline CDR1 is PRHDT and CDR2 FYEKMQ (reference sequence). CDR3: CASSFHRGEQYF. The CDR3 nucleotides are TGTGCCAGCAGCTTTCACAGGGGCGAGCAGTACTTC.

V usage is TRBV9 and J usage is TRBJ2-5; D gene uncertain. Germline V lookup: CDR1 SGDLS, CDR2 YYNGEE. The V end lost 1 base, the J end lost 1 base, and 11 bases lay between the germline ends. There are 15 residues in the CDR3. The CDR3 is CASSVRLGPQETQYF. The CDR3 nucleotides are TGTGCCAGCAGCGTACGACTTGGCCCCCAAGAGACCCAGTACTTC.

This chain connects TRBV6-4 to TRBJ2-3, with 10 nucleotides matching TRBD1. V lost 6 bases and J lost 6; bases outside the gene matches: 6. There are 14 residues in the CDR3. Germline V gives CDR1 MRHNA, CDR2 SNTAGT. In DNA form, the CDR3 reads TGTGCCAGCAGCCTGGACAGGGGGTCGGATACGCAGTATTTT. This gives the protein CASSLDRGSDTQYF.

The J gene is TRBJ2-7, the V gene TRBV4-1; D unresolved. This CDR3 spans 12 amino acids. Germline lookup yields CDR1 MGHRA and CDR2 YSYEKL. Trimming took 4 bases from V and 5 from J, leaving 9 bases between them. CDR3 protein: CASSPRAHEQYF. In DNA, the CDR3 is TGCGCCAGCAGCCCTCGGGCCCACGAGCAGTACTTC.